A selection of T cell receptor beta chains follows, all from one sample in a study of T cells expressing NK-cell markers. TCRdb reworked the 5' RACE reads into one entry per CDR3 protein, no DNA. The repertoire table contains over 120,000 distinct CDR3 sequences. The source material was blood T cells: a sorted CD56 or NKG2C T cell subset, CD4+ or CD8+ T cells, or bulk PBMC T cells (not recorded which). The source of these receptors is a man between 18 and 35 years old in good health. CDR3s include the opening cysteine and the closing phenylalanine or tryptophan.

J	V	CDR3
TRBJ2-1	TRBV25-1	CASSALAGADEQFF
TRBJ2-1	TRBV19	CASSIAPVAYNEQFF
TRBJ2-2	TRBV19	CASSPWLGDTGELFF
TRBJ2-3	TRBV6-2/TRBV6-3	CASSMGLPSTDTQYF
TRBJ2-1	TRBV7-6	CASSHPLWDEQFF
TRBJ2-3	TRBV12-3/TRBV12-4	CASSLHPVVVAYRSLSPDTQYF
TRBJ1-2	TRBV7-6	CASSPTPTGGYGYTF
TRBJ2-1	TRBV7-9	CASSMGPAESDNEQFF
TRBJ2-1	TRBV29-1	CSGYTGAGNEQFF
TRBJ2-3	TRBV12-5	CASGLPPGRVGADTQYF
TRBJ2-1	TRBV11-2	CASSLGGQGGYNEQFF
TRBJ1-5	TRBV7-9	CASSWDKEEHQPQHF
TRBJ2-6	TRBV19	CASTGSAGANVLTF
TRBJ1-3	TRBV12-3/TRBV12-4	CASRGLGGNTIYF
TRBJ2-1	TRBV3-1	CASSQEAYYNEQFF
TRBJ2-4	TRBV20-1	CSARPTRTAAKNIQYF
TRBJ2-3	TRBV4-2	CASSQAPRLAGDTDTQYF
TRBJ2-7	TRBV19	CASSTSVSREQYF
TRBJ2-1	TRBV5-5	CASSLLGQESNEQFF
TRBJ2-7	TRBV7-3	CASSPTGTVYEQYF
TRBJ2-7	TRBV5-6	CASSFGRTYEQYF
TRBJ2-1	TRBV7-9	CASSHELKSSYNEQFF
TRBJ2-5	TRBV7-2	CASSSIGGLSEETQYF
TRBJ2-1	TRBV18	CASSPGEIEQFF
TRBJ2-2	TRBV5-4	CASSTPGQVTGELFF
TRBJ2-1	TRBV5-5	CASSFGTGGNEQFF
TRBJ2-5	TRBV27	CASSRLAAGETQYF
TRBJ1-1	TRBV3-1	CASSQDLGGAGPEAFF
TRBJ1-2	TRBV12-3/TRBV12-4	CASSWTATNYGYTF
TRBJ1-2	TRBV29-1	CSVAPTGGAYGYTF
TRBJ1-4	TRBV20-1	CSARAKDRTKLFF
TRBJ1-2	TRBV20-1	CSARDPGGGEWGYTF
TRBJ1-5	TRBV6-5	CASSYRGSSNQPQHF
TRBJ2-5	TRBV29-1	CSVRNRGGNQETQYF
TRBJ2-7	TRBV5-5	CASSLPSGSYEQYF
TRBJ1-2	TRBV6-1	CATGIGGGGYGYTF
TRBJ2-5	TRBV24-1	CATSAGGQETQYF
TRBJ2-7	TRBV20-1	CSAYSGLFYEQYF
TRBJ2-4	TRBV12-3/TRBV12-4	CASTYGAGSPDIQYF
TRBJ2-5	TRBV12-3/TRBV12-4	CASRFLTGEEETQYF
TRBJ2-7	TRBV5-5	CASSLRVVGDYSYEQYF
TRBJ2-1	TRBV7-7	CASSPGQGANEQFF
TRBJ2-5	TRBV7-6	CASSPGAQETQYF
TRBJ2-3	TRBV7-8	CASSDWTGSADTQYF
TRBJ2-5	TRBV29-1	CSVEAGGPMETQYF
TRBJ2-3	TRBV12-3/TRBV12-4	CASRRRTEPDTQYF
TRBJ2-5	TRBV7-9	CASSLAGSETQYF
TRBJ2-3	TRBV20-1	CSARGASGRTDTQYF
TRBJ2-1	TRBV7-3	CASSRGQGPYNEQFF
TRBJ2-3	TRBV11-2	CASSPGTSGPGGTQYF
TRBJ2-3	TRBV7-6	CASSFLRAPDTQYF
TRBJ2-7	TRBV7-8	CASSDNRLGYEQYF
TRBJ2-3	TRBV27	CASSLKGGGYTADTQYF
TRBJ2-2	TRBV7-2	CASSPSTPGVRELFF
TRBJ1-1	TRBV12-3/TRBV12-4	CAIPGGNTEAFF
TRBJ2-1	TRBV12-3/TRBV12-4	CASSLARLAGVNEQFF
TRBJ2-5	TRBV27	CASSLSIGFQETQYF